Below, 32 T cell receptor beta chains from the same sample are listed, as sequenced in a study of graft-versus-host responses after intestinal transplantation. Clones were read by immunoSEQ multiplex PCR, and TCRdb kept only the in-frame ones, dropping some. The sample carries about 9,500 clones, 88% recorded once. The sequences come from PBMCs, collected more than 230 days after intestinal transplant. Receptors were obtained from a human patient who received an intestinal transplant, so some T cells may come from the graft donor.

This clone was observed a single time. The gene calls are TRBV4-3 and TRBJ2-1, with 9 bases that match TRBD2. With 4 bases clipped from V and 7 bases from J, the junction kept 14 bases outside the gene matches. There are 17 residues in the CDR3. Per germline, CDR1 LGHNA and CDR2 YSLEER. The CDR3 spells CASSRTSNSGSTNEQFF. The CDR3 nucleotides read TGCGCCAGCAGCCGGACTTCGAATAGCGGGAGTACGAATGAGCAGTTCTTC.

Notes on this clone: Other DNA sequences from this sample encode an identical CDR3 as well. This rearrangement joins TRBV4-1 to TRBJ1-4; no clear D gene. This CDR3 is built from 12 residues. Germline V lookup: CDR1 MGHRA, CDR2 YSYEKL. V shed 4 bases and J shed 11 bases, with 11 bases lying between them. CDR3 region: CASSLIPEKLFF. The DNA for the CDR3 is TGCGCCAGCAGCCTAATCCCGGAGAAACTGTTTTTT.

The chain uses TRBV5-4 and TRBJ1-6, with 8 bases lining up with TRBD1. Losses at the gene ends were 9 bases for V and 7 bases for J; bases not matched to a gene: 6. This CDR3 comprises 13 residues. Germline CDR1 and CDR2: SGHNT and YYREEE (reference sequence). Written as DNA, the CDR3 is TGTGCCACAGGACAGGGAAGGAATTCACCCCTCCACTTT. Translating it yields CATGQGRNSPLHF. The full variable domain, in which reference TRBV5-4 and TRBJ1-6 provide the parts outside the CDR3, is ETGVTQSPTHLIKTRGQQVTLRCSSQSGHNTVSWYQQALGQGPQFIFQYYREEENGRGNFPPRFSGLQFPNYSSELNVNALELDDSALYLCATGQGRNSPLHFGNGTRLTVT.

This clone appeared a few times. The CDR3 DNA follows: TGTGCCTGGAGTGTTCAGGGGCGGACTGAAGCTTTCTTT. This codes for CAWSVQGRTEAFF. The chain carries TRBV30 and TRBJ1-1; D is possibly TRBD1 (6 bases). The CDR3 has 13 amino acids. V gave up 0 bases and J gave up 5 bases, with 10 bases separating them. Germline CDR1 and CDR2: GTSNPN and SVGIG (reference sequence).

DNA of the CDR3: TGTGCCAGCAGCAAAGGGGGGGCGCGGACCGGGGAGCTGTTTTTT. Its protein product is CASSKGGARTGELFF. This chain connects TRBV21-1 to TRBJ2-2. TRBV21-1 is reported as a pseudogene. This CDR3 contains 15 residues.

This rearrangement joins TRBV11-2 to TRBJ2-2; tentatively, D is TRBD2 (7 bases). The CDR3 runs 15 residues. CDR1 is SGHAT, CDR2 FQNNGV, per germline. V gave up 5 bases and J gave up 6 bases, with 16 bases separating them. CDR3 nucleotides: TGTGCCAGCAGCCGAGGGACGGGGGGCGCCGGGGAGCTGTTTTTT. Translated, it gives CASSRGTGGAGELFF.

The CDR3 DNA is TGTGCCATCAGTGGGACTAACTCTGGGGCCAACGTCCTGACTTTC. Amino acids: CAISGTNSGANVLTF. The V gene is TRBV10-3, the J gene TRBJ2-6; a weak D match, TRBD2 (6 bases). The CDR3 extends over 15 amino acids. Germline V lookup: CDR1 ENHRY, CDR2 SYGVKD. V was pared by 4 bases and J by 0 bases, with 7 bases between.

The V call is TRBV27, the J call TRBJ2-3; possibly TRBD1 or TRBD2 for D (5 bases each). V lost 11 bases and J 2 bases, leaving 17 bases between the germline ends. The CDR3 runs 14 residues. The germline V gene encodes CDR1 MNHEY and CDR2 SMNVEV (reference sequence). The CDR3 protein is CAEHRDPFTDTQYF. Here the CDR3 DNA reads TGTGCCGAACATAGGGACCCATTCACAGATACGCAGTATTTT.

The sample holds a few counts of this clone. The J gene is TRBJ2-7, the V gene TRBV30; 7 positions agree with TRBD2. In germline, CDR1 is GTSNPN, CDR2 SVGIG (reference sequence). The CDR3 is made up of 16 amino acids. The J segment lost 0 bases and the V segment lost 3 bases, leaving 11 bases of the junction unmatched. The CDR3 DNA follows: TGTGCCTGGAGCGGGAGGCGACTAGGGCCCTCCTACGAGCAGTACTTC. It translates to CAWSGRRLGPSYEQYF.

DNA of the CDR3: TGTGCCAGTAATATGGGCAGTAACTTGATGAACACTGAAGCTTTCTTT. Its translation is CASNMGSNLMNTEAFF. J is TRBJ1-1 and V is TRBV19; D unresolved. CDR1 is LNHDA, CDR2 SQIVND, per germline (reference sequence). V lost 7 bases and J 0 bases, leaving 18 bases between the germline ends. This CDR3 comprises 16 residues.

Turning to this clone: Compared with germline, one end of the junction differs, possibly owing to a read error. The CDR3 sequence is CASSDSGGVSYGYTF. CDR3 in DNA: TGTGCCAGCAGTGACTCAGGGGGCGTTAGCTATGGCTACACCTTC. This chain links TRBV6-5 with TRBJ1-2; TRBD1 matches at 8 bases. The CDR3 is 15 residues long. CDR1 and CDR2 from the germline V gene are MNHEY and SVGAGI.

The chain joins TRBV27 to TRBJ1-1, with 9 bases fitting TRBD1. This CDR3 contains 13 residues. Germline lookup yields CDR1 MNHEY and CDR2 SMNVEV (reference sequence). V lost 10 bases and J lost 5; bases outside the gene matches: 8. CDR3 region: CATYRGPRTEAFF. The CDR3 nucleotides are TGTGCCACATACAGGGGGCCGAGAACTGAAGCTTTCTTT.

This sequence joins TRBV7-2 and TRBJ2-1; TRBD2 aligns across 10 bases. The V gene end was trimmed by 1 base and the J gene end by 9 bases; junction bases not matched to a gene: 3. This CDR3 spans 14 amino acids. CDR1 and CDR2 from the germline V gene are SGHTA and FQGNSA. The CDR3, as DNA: TGTGCCAGCAGCTTAGTGGTAGCGGGAGGTGAGCAGTTCTTC. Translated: CASSLVVAGGEQFF.

The CDR3 region has the DNA TGTGCCAGCACCCGGAGGGAAACGGGTCAGCCCCAGCATTTT. It yields the protein CASTRRETGQPQHF. The genes are TRBV2 and TRBJ1-5; D call uncertain. Trimming left V 7 bases short and J 6 bases short, with 16 bases between. The CDR3 covers 14 residues. In germline, CDR1 is SNHLY, CDR2 FYNNEI.

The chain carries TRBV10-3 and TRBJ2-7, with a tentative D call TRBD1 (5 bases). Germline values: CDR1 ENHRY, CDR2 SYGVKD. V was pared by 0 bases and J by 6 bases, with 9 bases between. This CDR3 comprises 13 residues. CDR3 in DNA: TGTGCCATCAGTGAGTCGAACCAGGGCGAGCAGTACTTC. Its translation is CAISESNQGEQYF.

CDR3 sequence reads: CASSSLSGRAEQYF. CDR3 DNA sequence: TGTGCCAGCAGTTCCCTTAGCGGGAGGGCCGAGCAGTACTTC. V gene TRBV27 combines with J gene TRBJ2-7, with 11 positions matching TRBD2. The V gene end was trimmed by 4 bases and the J gene end by 6 bases; junction bases not matched to a gene: 5. Germline V CDR1 and CDR2: MNHEY, SMNVEV (reference sequence). This CDR3 spans 14 amino acids.

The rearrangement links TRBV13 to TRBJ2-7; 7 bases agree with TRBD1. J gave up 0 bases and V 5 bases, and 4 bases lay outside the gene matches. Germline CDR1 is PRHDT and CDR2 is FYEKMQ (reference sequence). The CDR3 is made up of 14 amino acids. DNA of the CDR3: TGTGCCAGCAGCCCGGGACAGAGCTCCTACGAGCAGTACTTC. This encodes CASSPGQSSYEQYF.

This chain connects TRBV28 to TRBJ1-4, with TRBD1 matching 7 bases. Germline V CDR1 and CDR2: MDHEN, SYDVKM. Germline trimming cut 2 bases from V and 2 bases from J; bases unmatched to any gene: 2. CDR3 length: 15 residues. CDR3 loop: CASSLGGQTNEKLFF. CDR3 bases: TGTGCCAGCAGTTTAGGGGGACAGACTAATGAAAAACTGTTTTTT.

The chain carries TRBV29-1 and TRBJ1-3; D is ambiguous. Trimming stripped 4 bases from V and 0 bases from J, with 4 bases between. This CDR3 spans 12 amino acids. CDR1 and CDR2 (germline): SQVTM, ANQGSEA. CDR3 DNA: TGCAGCGTTGGATTCTCTGGAAACACCATATATTTT. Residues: CSVGFSGNTIYF.

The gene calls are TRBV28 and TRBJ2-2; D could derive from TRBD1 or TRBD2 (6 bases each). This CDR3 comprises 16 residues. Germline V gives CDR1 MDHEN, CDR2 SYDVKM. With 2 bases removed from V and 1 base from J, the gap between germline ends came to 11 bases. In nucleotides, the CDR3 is TGTGCCAGCAGTTTAACGGGGGCCGAGAACACCGGGGAGCTGTTTTTT. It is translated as CASSLTGAENTGELFF.

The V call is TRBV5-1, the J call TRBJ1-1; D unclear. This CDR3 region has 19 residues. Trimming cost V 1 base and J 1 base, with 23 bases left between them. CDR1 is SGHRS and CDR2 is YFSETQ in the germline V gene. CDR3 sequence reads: CASSLMAAEGRFKNTEAFF. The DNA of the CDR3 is TGCGCCAGCAGCTTGATGGCAGCAGAGGGTCGGTTTAAGAACACTGAAGCTTTCTTT.

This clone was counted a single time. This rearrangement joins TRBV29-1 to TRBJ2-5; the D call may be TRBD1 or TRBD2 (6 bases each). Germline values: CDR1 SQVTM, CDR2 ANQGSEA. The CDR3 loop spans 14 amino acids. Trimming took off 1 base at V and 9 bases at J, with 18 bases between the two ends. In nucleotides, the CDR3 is TGCAGCGTTGAAGGGGGGACCTCGAGGGGGGCCCAGTACTTC. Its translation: CSVEGGTSRGAQYF.

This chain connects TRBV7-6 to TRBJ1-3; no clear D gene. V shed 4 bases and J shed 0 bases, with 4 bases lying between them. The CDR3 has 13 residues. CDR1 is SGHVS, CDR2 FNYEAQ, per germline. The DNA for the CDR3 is TGTGCCAGCAGCTCCAACTCTGGAAACACCATATATTTT. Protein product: CASSSNSGNTIYF.

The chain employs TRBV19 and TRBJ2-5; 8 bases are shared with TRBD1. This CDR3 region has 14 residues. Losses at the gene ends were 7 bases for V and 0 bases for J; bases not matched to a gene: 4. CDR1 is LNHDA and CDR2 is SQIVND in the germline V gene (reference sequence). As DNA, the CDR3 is TGTGCCAGTAAAGGACAGGGCCACCAAGAGACCCAGTACTTC. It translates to CASKGQGHQETQYF. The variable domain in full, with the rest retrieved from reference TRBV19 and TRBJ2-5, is DGGITQSPKYLFRKEGQNVTLSCEQNLNHDAMYWYRQDPGQGLRLIYYSQIVNDFQKGDIAEGYSVSREKKESFPLTVTSAQKNPTAFYLCASKGQGHQETQYFGPGTRLLVL.

DNA for the CDR3: TGTGCCAGCAGCCCCGGGACGCGCGAATCTAGCACAGATACGCAGTATTTT. Encoded protein: CASSPGTRESSTDTQYF. V gene TRBV9 combines with J gene TRBJ2-3; D may match TRBD1 or TRBD2 (5 bases each). The germline V and J ends were trimmed by 4 bases and 0 bases, with 18 bases remaining between them. Germline V CDR1 and CDR2: SGDLS, YYNGEE. This CDR3 is 17 amino acids long.

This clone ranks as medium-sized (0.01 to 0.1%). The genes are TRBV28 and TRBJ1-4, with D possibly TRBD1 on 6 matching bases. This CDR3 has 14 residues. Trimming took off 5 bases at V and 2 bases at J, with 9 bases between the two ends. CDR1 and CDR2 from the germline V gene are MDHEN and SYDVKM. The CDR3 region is CASSTGGTNEKLFF. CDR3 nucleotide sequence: TGTGCCAGCAGTACGGGGGGCACTAATGAAAAACTGTTTTTT.

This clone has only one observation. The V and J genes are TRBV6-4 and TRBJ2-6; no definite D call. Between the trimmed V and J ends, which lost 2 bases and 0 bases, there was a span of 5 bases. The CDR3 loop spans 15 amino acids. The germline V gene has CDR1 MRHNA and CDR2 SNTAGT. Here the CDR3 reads CASSDTRSGANVLTF. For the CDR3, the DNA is TGTGCCAGCAGTGACACACGCTCTGGGGCCAACGTCCTGACTTTC.

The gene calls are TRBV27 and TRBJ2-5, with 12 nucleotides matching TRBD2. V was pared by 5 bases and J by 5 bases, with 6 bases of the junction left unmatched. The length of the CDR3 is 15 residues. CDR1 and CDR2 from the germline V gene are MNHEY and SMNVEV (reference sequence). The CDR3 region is CASSPRLAGDETQYF. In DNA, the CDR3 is TGTGCCAGCAGTCCTCGACTAGCGGGAGACGAGACCCAGTACTTC.

The CDR3 coding sequence is TGTGCCAGCAGTGAATCCCGACCGTACCAACTCTACGAGCAGTACTTC. This gives the protein CASSESRPYQLYEQYF. This chain connects TRBV6-1 to TRBJ2-7; D remains unclear. This CDR3 is built from 16 residues. The V and J ends lost 2 bases and 3 bases respectively, with 17 bases between them. Germline CDR1 reads MNHNS; CDR2 reads SASEGT.

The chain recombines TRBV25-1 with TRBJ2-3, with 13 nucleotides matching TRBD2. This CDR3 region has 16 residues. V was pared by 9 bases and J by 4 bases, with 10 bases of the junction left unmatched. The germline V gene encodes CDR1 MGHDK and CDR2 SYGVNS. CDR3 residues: CARPGLAGVWADTQYF. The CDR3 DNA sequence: TGTGCCAGGCCCGGACTAGCGGGAGTTTGGGCAGATACGCAGTATTTT.

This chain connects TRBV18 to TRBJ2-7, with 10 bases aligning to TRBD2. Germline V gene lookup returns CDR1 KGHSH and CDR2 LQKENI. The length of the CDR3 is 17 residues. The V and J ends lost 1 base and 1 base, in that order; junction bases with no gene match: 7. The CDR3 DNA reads TGTGCCAGCTCACCACTTCCTAGCGGGAGTGATTCCTACGAGCAGTACTTC. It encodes CASSPLPSGSDSYEQYF. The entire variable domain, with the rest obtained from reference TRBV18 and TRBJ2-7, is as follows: NAGVMQNPRHLVRRRGQEARLRCSPMKGHSHVYWYRQLPEEGLKFMVYLQKENIIDESGMPKERFSAEFPKEGPSILRIQQVVRGDSAAYFCASSPLPSGSDSYEQYFGPGTRLTVT.

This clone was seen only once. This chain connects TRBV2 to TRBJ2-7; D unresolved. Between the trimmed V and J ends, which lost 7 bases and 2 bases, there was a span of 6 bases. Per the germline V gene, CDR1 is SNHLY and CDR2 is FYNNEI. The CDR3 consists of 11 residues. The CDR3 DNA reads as TGTGCCAGCATTCATGCCTACGAGCAGTACTTC. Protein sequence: CASIHAYEQYF.